One and the same sample provided the 23 T cell receptor beta chains below, sequenced in a study of T cells in Graves' hyperthyroidism and ophthalmopathy. The TCR beta CDR3 regions underwent amplification using RNA transcripts as the source. During a first-round RT-PCR of the TCR CDR3, the HTBI primer set was used. Using its own MiXCR run on the multiplex PCR reads, TCRdb lists one record per CDR3 protein. The sample holds about 98,000 distinct CDR3 sequences, roughly 40% seen once. Material: peripheral blood or thyroid tissue (not recorded which). These receptors were collected from a woman aged 25 to 45 with Graves' hyperthyroidism.

Ten or more counts support this clonotype. The chain has TRBV12-3 or TRBV12-4 and TRBJ2-3, with D unclear. This CDR3 is 16 amino acids long. V was trimmed by 7 bases and J by 2 bases, leaving 19 bases between them. The CDR3, as DNA: TGTGCCAGCACCCTCCTGGGCTACGCCCCCACAGATACGCAGTATTTT. Its translation: CASTLLGYAPTDTQYF.

At least ten counts were recorded for this clonotype. This sequence joins TRBV15 and TRBJ1-2, with D possibly TRBD1 on 5 matching bases. V was pared by 4 bases and J by 7 bases, with 7 bases between. Germline CDR1 reads LNHNV; CDR2 reads YYDKDF (reference sequence). This CDR3 has 11 amino acids. CDR3 bases: TGTGCCACCAGCACCCAGGGTGGCTACACCTTC. It codes for CATSTQGGYTF.

This clonotype occurred many times. V usage is TRBV2 and J usage is TRBJ2-7, with 10 bases lining up with TRBD2. The J segment lost 6 bases and the V segment lost 5 bases, leaving 10 bases of the junction unmatched. Looked up from germline, CDR1 is SNHLY and CDR2 is FYNNEI. The CDR3 is made up of 15 amino acids. CDR3 bases: TGTGCCAGCAGTTCTCAAGCGGGAGGGCCCCGCGAGCAGTACTTC. Translation gives CASSSQAGGPREQYF.

Concerning this clonotype: The junction differs from germline at one of its ends, possibly a read error. V and J are TRBV5-4 and TRBJ2-3; D remains ambiguous. CDR3 length: 13 residues. Per germline, CDR1 SGHNT and CDR2 YYREEE (reference sequence). As DNA, the CDR3 is TGCGCCAGCAGCCGCCCCGGCACAGATACGCAGTATTTT. Translated: CASSRPGTDTQYF.

The chain couples TRBV7-2 to TRBJ2-6; the match to TRBD2 covers 7 bases. The length of the CDR3 is 20 residues. Germline loops: CDR1 SGHTA, CDR2 FQGNSA. J lost 0 bases, V lost 4 bases, and 15 bases had no gene match. CDR3 coding DNA: TGTGCCAGCAGCTCCGGGGGGTCGCTGATGGGACGCTCTGGGGCCAACGTCCTGACTTTC. Translating it yields CASSSGGSLMGRSGANVLTF.

CDR3 sequence: CASSFIRRNNEQFF. The CDR3 nucleotides read TGTGCCAGCAGTTTTATTCGCCGTAACAATGAGCAGTTCTTC. The chain carries TRBV12-3 or TRBV12-4 and TRBJ2-1; D is unresolved. V lost 3 bases to trimming and J lost 5 bases, with 11 bases between them. CDR3 size: 14 residues.

There are many counts of this clonotype. The chain is built from TRBV13 and TRBJ2-7; a possible D gene is TRBD1 (5 bases). The ends were cut back, 5 bases at V and 6 bases at J, with 17 bases in the middle. There are 14 residues in the CDR3. Germline V lookup: CDR1 PRHDT, CDR2 FYEKMQ (reference sequence). The CDR3 nucleotides read TGTGCCAGCAGCCAGGGCTACCTTAGGGCCGAGCAGTACTTC. Its protein product is CASSQGYLRAEQYF.

This clonotype was recorded at least ten times. The gene calls are TRBV20-1 and TRBJ1-5, with 8 bases identical to TRBD1. V shed 5 bases and J 3 bases; nucleotides not matched to a gene: 6. The CDR3 covers 14 residues. Germline CDR1 and CDR2: DFQATT and SNEGSKA (reference sequence). CDR3 coding DNA: TGCAGTGCTGCCCGGGACAGGTACAATCAGCCCCAGCATTTT. Protein product: CSAARDRYNQPQHF.

In its sample, this clonotype was seen many times. This chain uses TRBV12-5 with TRBJ2-2; D is perhaps TRBD2 (5 bases). CDR3 length equals 12 residues. Trimming left V 6 bases short and J 5 bases short, with 7 bases between. In germline, CDR1 is LGHNT, CDR2 FRNRAP. The CDR3 spells CASGWETGELFF. CDR3 bases: TGTGCTAGTGGCTGGGAGACCGGGGAGCTGTTTTTT. The full variable domain, in which reference TRBV12-5 and TRBJ2-2 provide the parts outside the CDR3, is DARVTQTPRHKVTEMGQEVTMRCQPILGHNTVFWYRQTMMQGLELLAYFRNRAPLDDSGMPKDRFSAEMPDATLATLKIQPSEPRDSAVYFCASGWETGELFFGEGSRLTVL.

This clonotype has a count of ten or more. This chain connects TRBV2 to TRBJ2-7, with D tentatively TRBD2 (5 bases). Trimming removed 7 bases at V and 6 bases at J, with 10 bases between. The germline V gene has CDR1 SNHLY and CDR2 FYNNEI. The CDR3 covers 11 residues. The CDR3 region is CASTYAGEQYF. The CDR3 DNA reads TGTGCCAGCACCTACGCGGGCGAGCAGTACTTC.

This clonotype was counted ten times or more. V usage is TRBV12-3 or TRBV12-4 and J usage is TRBJ1-1; the D gene is possibly TRBD1 (5 bases). V lost 0 bases and J lost 1, with 9 bases in between. The CDR3 covers 15 residues. CDR3 coding DNA: TGTGCCAGCAGTTTAGCGCAAACAGGGAACACTGAAGCTTTCTTT. Encoded protein: CASSLAQTGNTEAFF.

This clonotype was detected only a few times. CDR3 sequence: CAWSAKDRYGYTF. The CDR3 DNA sequence: TGTGCCTGGAGTGCTAAGGACAGATATGGCTACACCTTC. The V call is TRBV30, the J call TRBJ1-2, with D maybe TRBD1 (6 bases). The V gene's germline CDR1 is GTSNPN and CDR2 SVGIG (reference sequence). The CDR3 runs to 13 residues. V was clipped by 1 base and J by 5 bases, with 11 bases between them.

This chain connects TRBV5-1 to TRBJ1-2, with D hard to call. Germline values: CDR1 SGHRS, CDR2 YFSETQ. This CDR3 has 10 residues. Trimming stripped 0 bases from V and 8 bases from J, with 2 bases between. The DNA for the CDR3 is TGCGCCAGCAGCTTGGAGGGCTACACCTTC. Amino acid sequence: CASSLEGYTF.

The genes are TRBV15 and TRBJ2-2; 14 positions match TRBD2. Trimming cost V 0 bases and J 6 bases; bases outside gene matches: 3. CDR1 and CDR2 (germline): LNHNV, YYDKDF (reference sequence). The CDR3 runs to 17 residues. The CDR3: CATSRETSGRVAGELFF. The CDR3 coding sequence is TGTGCCACCAGCAGAGAGACTAGCGGGAGGGTTGCCGGGGAGCTGTTTTTT.

About this clonotype itself: A much larger clone sits a single nucleotide away, making a read error possible. The J gene is TRBJ1-4, the V gene TRBV6-5, with unresolved D. This CDR3 contains 16 residues. CDR1 is MNHEY and CDR2 is SVGAGI in the germline V gene. The CDR3 DNA reads TGTGCCAGCAGTCACTCCAGATTAAGGTGGAATGAAAAACTGTTTTTT. The encoded protein is CASSHSRLRWNEKLFF.

Notes on this clonotype: A read error may produce the germline difference seen at one junction end. This sequence joins TRBV10-3 and TRBJ1-1; no clear D gene. The germline V gene encodes CDR1 ENHRY and CDR2 SYGVKD. The CDR3 has 13 residues. The CDR3 nucleotides are TGTGCCAGCAGTGACTCGGACAACACTGAAGCTTTCTTT. Protein: CASSDSDNTEAFF.

Note on this clonotype: One end of the junction fails to match germline, which may point to a read error. CDR3 region: CASSSQPGELDYGYTF. The CDR3 coding sequence is TGTGCCAGCAGCTCACAGCCAGGCGAACTTGACTACGGCTACACCTTC. The chain uses TRBV5-4 and TRBJ1-2; D is ambiguous. Germline CDR1 SGHNT, CDR2 YYREEE (reference sequence). The CDR3 is 16 residues long. The entire variable domain, with the rest obtained from reference TRBV5-4 and TRBJ1-2, is as follows: ETGVTQSPTHLIKTRGQQVTLRCSSQSGHNTVSWYQQALGQGPQFIFQYYREEENGRGNFPPRFSGLQFPNYSSELNVNALELDDSALYLCASSSQPGELDYGYTFGSGTRLTVV.

In this sample, this clonotype turned up many times. This sequence joins TRBV5-6 and TRBJ2-5; 9 positions agree with TRBD1. Germline loops: CDR1 SGHDT, CDR2 YYEEEE. The CDR3 covers 15 residues. Trimming at V came to 3 bases and at J to 1 base, leaving 4 bases not matched to a gene. The CDR3, as DNA: TGTGCCAGCAGCTACGGGACAGGGCTCCAAGAGACCCAGTACTTC. Amino acid sequence: CASSYGTGLQETQYF.

This clonotype was recorded many times. This rearrangement joins TRBV28 to TRBJ1-6; a weak D match, TRBD1 (6 bases). Deletions cut 6 bases from V and 10 bases from J, with 10 bases between. CDR3 length equals 12 residues. CDR1 MDHEN and CDR2 SYDVKM come from the germline V gene. The DNA for the CDR3 is TGTGCCAGCAGACAGGGTCGGTCACCCCTCCACTTT. Its translation: CASRQGRSPLHF.

This clonotype appeared a few times. This chain connects TRBV18 to TRBJ1-1; D might be TRBD1 (6 bases). CDR3 length equals 12 residues. Trimming pared 3 bases from V and 11 bases from J, leaving 13 bases between. Germline CDR1 and CDR2: KGHSH and LQKENI. As DNA, the CDR3 is TGTGCCAGCTCACCGCACAGGGTCCGTGCTTTCTTT. Amino acids: CASSPHRVRAFF.

This clonotype was recorded many times. The chain recombines TRBV5-1 with TRBJ2-3; D uncertain. The CDR3 is 14 residues long. V was shortened by 0 bases and J by 4 bases, with 9 bases between the two germline ends. Germline V gene sequence: CDR1 SGHRS, CDR2 YFSETQ. The CDR3 coding sequence is TGCGCCAGCAGCTTGGCGTACCGGGCAGATACGCAGTATTTT. Protein product: CASSLAYRADTQYF.

V and J are TRBV2 and TRBJ2-2, with D tentatively TRBD1 or TRBD2 (6 bases each). The CDR3 consists of 11 residues. Germline V gives CDR1 SNHLY, CDR2 FYNNEI. V was shortened by 11 bases and J by 5 bases, with 9 bases between the two germline ends. The CDR3 reads CAGGGTGELFF. The CDR3 DNA follows: TGTGCCGGAGGGGGGACCGGGGAGCTGTTTTTT.

V usage is TRBV6-2 or TRBV6-3 and J usage is TRBJ1-4; perhaps TRBD1 as D (6 bases). This CDR3 is 14 amino acids long. Between the trimmed V and J ends, which lost 7 bases and 11 bases, there was a span of 20 bases. Germline V CDR1 and CDR2: MNHEY, SVGEGT. CDR3 coding DNA: TGTGCCAGCAATAAAGGACAGCCTAATGGGAAACTGTTTTTT. As protein: CASNKGQPNGKLFF.